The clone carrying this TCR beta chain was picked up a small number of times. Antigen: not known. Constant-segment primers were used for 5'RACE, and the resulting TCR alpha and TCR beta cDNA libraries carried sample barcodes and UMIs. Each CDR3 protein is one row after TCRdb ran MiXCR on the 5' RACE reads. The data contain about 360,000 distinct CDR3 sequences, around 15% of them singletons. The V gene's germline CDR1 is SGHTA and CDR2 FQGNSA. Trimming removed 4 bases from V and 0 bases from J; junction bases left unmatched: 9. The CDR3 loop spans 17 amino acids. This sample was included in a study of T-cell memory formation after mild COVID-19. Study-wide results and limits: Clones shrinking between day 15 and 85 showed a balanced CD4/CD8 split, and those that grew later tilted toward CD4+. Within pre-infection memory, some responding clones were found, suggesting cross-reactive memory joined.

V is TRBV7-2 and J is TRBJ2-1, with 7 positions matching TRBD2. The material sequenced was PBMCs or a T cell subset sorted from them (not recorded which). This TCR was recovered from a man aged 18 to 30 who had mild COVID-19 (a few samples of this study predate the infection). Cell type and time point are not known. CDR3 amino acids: CASSSPGRGSSYNEQFF. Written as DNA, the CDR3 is TGTGCCAGCAGCTCCCCGGGGCGGGGGAGCTCCTACAATGAGCAGTTCTTC.